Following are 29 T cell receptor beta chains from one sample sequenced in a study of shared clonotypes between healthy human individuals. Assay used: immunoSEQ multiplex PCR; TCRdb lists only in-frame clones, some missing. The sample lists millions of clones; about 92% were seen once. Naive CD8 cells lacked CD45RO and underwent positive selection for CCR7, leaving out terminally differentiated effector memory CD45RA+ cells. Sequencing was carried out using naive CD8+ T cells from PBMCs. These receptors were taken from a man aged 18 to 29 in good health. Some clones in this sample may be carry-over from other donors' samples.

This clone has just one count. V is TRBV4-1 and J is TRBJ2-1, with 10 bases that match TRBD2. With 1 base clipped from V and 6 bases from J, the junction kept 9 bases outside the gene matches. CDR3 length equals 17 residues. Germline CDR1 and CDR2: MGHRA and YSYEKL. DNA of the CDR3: TGCGCCAGCAGCCAAGTTCCTAGCGGGAGAGGTAGCAATGAGCAGTTCTTC. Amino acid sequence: CASSQVPSGRGSNEQFF.

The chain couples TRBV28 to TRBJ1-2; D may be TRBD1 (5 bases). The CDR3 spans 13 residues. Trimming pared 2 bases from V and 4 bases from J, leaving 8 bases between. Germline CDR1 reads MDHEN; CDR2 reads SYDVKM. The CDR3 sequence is CASSLRGFYGYTF. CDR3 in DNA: TGTGCCAGCAGTTTAAGGGGTTTCTATGGCTACACCTTC.

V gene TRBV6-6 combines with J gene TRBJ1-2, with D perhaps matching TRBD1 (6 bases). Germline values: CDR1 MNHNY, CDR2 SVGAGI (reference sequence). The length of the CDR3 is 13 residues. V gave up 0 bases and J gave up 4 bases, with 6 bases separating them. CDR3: CASSYSDSYGYTF. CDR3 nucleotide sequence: TGTGCCAGCAGTTACTCGGACAGCTATGGCTACACCTTC.

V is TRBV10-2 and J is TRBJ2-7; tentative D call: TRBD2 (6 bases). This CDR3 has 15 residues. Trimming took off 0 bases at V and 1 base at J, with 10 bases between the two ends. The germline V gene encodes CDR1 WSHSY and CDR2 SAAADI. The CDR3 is CASSESPAGSYEQYF. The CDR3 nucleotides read TGCGCCAGCAGTGAGTCCCCAGCGGGTTCCTACGAGCAGTACTTC.

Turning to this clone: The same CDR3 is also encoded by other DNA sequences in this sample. The CDR3 coding sequence is TGTGCCAGCAGCTTAGTAGCGGGCAATGAGCAGTTCTTC. Amino acid sequence: CASSLVAGNEQFF. V is TRBV7-9 and J is TRBJ2-1, with 7 bases lining up with TRBD2. From germline, CDR1 is SEHNR and CDR2 FQNEAQ (reference sequence). The CDR3 contains 13 residues. J gave up 6 bases and V 1 base, and 0 bases lay outside the gene matches.

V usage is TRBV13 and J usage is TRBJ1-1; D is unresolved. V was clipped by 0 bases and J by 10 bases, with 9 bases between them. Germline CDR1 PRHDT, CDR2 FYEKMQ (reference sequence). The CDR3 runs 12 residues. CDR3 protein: CASSLGRSVAFF. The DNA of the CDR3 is TGTGCCAGCAGCTTAGGCAGGTCGGTAGCTTTCTTT.

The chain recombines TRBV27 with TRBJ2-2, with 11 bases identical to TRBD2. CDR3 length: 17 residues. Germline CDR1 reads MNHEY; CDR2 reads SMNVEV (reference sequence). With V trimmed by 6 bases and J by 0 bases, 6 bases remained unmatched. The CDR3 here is CASSPLAGGTNTGELFF. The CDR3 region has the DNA TGTGCCAGCAGCCCGCTAGCGGGAGGAACGAACACCGGGGAGCTGTTTTTT.

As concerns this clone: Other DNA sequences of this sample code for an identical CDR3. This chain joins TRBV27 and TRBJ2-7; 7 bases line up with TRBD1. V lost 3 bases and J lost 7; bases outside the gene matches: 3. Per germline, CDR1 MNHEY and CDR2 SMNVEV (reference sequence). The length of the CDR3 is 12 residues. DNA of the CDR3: TGTGCCAGCAGTTTTACCAGGGGGGAGCAGTACTTC. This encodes CASSFTRGEQYF.

The CDR3 DNA follows: TGTGCCAGTAGTAATATGGGGACTATACAAGAGACCCAGTACTTC. Protein product: CASSNMGTIQETQYF. The chain couples TRBV19 to TRBJ2-5; 7 bases are shared with TRBD2. The CDR3 is 15 amino acids. The germline V gene encodes CDR1 LNHDA and CDR2 SQIVND (reference sequence). V trimming: 4 bases; J trimming: 2 bases; junction bases outside the gene matches: 7.

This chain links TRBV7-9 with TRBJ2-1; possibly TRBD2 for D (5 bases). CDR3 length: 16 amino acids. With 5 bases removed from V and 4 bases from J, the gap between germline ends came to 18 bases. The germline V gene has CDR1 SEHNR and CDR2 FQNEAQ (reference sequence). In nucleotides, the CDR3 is TGTGCCAGCAGCCCCCCGCTGACTATCTTTTACAATGAGCAGTTCTTC. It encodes CASSPPLTIFYNEQFF. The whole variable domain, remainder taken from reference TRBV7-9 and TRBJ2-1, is DTGVSQNPRHKITKRGQNVTFRCDPISEHNRLYWYRQTLGQGPEFLTYFQNEAQLEKSRLLSDRFSAERPKGSFSTLEIQRTEQGDSAMYLCASSPPLTIFYNEQFFGPGTRLTVL.

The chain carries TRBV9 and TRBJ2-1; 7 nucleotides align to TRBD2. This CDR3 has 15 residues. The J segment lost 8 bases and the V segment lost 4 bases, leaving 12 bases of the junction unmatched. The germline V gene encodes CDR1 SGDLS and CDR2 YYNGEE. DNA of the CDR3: TGTGCCAGCAGCCCACCCCCTGGGGGAGGGGATGAGCAGTTCTTC. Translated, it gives CASSPPPGGGDEQFF.

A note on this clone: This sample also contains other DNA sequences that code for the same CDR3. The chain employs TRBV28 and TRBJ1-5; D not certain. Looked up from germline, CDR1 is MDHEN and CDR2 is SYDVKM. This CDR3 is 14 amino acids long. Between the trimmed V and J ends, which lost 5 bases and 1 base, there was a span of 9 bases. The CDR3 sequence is CASSLWRSNQPQHF. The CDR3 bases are TGTGCCAGCAGTCTCTGGCGAAGCAATCAGCCCCAGCATTTT.

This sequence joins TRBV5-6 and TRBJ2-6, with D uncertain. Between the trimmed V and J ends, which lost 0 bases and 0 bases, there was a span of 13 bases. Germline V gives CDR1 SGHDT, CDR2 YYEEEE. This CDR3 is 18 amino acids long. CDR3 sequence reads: CASSLGGPARSGANVLTF. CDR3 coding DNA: TGTGCCAGCAGCTTGGGCGGACCGGCCCGCTCTGGGGCCAACGTCCTGACTTTC.

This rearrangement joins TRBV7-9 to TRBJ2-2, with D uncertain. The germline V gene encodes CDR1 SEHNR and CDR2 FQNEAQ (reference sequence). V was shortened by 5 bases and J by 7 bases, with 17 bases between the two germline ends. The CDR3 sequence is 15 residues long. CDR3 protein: CASSRRDGLDGELFF. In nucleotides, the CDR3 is TGTGCCAGCAGCCGCCGTGATGGCCTCGACGGGGAGCTGTTTTTT.

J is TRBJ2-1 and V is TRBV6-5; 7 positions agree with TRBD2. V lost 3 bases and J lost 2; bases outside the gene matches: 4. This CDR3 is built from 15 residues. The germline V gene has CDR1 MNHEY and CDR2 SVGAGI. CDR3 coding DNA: TGTGCCAGCAGTTATGGAGCGGGAACCTACAATGAGCAGTTCTTC. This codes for CASSYGAGTYNEQFF.

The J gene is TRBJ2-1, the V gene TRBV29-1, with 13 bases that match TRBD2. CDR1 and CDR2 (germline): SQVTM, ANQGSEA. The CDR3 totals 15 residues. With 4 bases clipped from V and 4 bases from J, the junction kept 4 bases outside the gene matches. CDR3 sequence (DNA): TGCAGCGTTGGGACTAGCGGGAGTTTATACAATGAGCAGTTCTTC. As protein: CSVGTSGSLYNEQFF.

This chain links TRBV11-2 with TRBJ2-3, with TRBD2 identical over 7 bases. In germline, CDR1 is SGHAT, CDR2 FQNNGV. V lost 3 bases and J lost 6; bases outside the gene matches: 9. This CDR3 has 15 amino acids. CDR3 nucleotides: TGTGCCAGCAGCTTGAGGCTAGCGGAGTCGGATACGCAGTATTTT. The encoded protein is CASSLRLAESDTQYF.

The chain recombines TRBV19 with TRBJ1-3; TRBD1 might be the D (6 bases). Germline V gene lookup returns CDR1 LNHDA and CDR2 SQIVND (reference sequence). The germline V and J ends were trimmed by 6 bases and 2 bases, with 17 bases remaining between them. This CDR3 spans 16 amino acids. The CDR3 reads CASSNFLHRAGNTIYF. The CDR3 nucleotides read TGTGCCAGTAGCAACTTCCTCCACAGGGCTGGAAACACCATATATTTT.

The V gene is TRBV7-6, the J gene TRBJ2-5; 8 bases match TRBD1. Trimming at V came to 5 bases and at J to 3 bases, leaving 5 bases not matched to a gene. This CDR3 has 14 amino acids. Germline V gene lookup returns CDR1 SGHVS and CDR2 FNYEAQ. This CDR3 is CASSPLDREETQYF. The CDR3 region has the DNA TGTGCCAGCAGCCCCCTGGACAGGGAAGAGACCCAGTACTTC.

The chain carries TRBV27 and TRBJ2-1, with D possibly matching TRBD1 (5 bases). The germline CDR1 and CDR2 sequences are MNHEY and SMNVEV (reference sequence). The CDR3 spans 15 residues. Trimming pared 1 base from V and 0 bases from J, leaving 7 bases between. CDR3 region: CASSLFRASYNEQFF. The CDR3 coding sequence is TGTGCCAGCAGTTTATTCAGGGCCTCCTACAATGAGCAGTTCTTC.

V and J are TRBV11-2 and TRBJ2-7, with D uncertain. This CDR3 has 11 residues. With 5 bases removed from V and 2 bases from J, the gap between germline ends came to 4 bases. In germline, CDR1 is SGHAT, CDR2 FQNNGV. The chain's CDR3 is CASSQAYEQYF. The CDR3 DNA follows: TGTGCCAGCAGCCAGGCCTACGAGCAGTACTTC.

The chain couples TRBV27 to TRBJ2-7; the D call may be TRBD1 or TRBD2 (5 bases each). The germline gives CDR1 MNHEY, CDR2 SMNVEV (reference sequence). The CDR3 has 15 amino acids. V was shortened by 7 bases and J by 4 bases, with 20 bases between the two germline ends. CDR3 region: CASTPQYGTKYEQYF. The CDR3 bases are TGTGCCAGCACCCCCCAGTATGGGACGAAATACGAGCAGTACTTC.

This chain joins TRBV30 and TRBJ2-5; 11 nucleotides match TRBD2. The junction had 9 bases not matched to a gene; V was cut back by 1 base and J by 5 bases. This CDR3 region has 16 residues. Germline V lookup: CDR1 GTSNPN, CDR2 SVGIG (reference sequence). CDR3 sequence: CAWSGLSGRAWETQYF. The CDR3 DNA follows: TGTGCCTGGAGTGGCCTTAGCGGGAGGGCCTGGGAGACCCAGTACTTC.

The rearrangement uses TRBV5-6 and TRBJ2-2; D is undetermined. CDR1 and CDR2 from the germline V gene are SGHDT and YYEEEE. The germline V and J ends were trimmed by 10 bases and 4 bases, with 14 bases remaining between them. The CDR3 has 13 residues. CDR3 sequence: CAYRKGRTGELFF. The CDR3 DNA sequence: TGTGCCTACCGGAAGGGCCGCACCGGGGAGCTGTTTTTT.

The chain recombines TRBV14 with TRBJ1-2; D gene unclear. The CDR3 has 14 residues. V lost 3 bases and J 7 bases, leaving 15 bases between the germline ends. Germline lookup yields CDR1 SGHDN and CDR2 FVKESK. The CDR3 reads CASSQESDRSGYTF. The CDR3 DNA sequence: TGTGCCAGCAGCCAGGAGTCCGACCGGTCTGGCTACACCTTC.

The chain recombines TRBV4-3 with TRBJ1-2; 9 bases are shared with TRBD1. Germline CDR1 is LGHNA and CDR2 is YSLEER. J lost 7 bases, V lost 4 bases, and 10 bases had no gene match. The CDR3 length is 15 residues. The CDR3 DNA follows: TGCGCCAGCAGCCCCGGGACAGGGTTGTATATTGGCTACACCTTC. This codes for CASSPGTGLYIGYTF.

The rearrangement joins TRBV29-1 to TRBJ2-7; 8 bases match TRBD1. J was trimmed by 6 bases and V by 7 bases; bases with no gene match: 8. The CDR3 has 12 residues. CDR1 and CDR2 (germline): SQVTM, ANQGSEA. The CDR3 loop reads CSARGPVGEQYF. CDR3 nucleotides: TGCAGCGCCAGGGGGCCGGTTGGCGAGCAGTACTTC.

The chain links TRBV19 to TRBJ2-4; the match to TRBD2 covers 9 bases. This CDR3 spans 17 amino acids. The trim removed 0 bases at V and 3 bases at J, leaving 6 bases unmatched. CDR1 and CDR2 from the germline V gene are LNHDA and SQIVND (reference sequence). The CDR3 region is CASSIDRAGGVKNIQYF. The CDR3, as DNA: TGTGCCAGTAGTATAGATCGAGCGGGAGGAGTCAAAAACATTCAGTACTTC.

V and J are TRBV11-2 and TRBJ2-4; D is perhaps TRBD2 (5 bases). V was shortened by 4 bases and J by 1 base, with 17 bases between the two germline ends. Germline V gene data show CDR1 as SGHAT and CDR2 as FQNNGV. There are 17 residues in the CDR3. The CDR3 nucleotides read TGTGCCAGCAGCTCGACGGCGGCGGGTTGGGCCAAAAACATTCAGTACTTC. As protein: CASSSTAAGWAKNIQYF.